Shown below are 23 T cell receptor beta chains from a single sample sequenced in a study of T cells after somatic rescue of genetic block. The repertoire was sequenced with immunoSEQ multiplex PCR; TCRdb's copy has only in-frame clones and lacks some. Of 110,000 or so clones listed, about 93% are singletons. Source material: peripheral blood mononuclear cells (PBMCs). Receptor source: a young woman.

CDR3 region: CASSNDGWGDTEAFF. The DNA of the CDR3 is TGTGCCAGCAGTAATGACGGATGGGGGGACACTGAAGCTTTCTTT. V is TRBV6-1 and J is TRBJ1-1, with a possible D match to TRBD1 (5 bases). V gave up 5 bases and J gave up 3 bases, with 16 bases separating them. Germline CDR1 MNHNS, CDR2 SASEGT. The CDR3 sequence is 15 residues long.

The chain is built from TRBV28 and TRBJ2-7; possible D gene TRBD1, 5 bases. The V gene's germline CDR1 is MDHEN and CDR2 SYDVKM. The CDR3 length is 14 residues. Trimming stripped 6 bases from V and 0 bases from J, with 12 bases between. CDR3 in DNA: TGTGCCAGCAGACGACAGAGAAACTCCTACGAGCAGTACTTC. Amino acid sequence: CASRRQRNSYEQYF.

J is TRBJ2-2 and V is TRBV7-2; the D call may be TRBD1 or TRBD2 (5 bases each). This CDR3 comprises 14 residues. Germline V gene data show CDR1 as SGHTA and CDR2 as FQGNSA. V lost 5 bases, J lost 6 bases, and 13 bases lay in between. The CDR3 region is CASSRGPLAGELFF. The CDR3 DNA sequence: TGTGCCAGCAGCCGGGGACCCCTGGCCGGGGAGCTGTTTTTT.

This sequence joins TRBV6-5 and TRBJ2-5, with a possible D match to TRBD2 (5 bases). The germline gives CDR1 MNHEY, CDR2 SVGAGI. With 2 bases removed from V and 2 bases from J, the gap between germline ends came to 12 bases. This CDR3 region has 15 residues. CDR3 nucleotides: TGTGCCAGCAGTTACCACCTACGGGGTCAAGAGACCCAGTACTTC. This translates into CASSYHLRGQETQYF.

The V and J genes are TRBV6-1 and TRBJ1-5; D gene ambiguous. Per the germline V gene, CDR1 is MNHNS and CDR2 is SASEGT. Trimming cost V 6 bases and J 0 bases, with 12 bases left between them. The CDR3 loop spans 15 amino acids. CDR3 sequence reads: CASRGTSYSNQPQHF. As DNA, the CDR3 is TGTGCCAGCAGAGGTACCAGCTATAGCAATCAGCCCCAGCATTTT.

This clone was seen a handful of times. V and J are TRBV27 and TRBJ2-1, with TRBD2 identical over 8 bases. Germline-derived CDR1 and CDR2 are MNHEY and SMNVEV (reference sequence). The CDR3 spans 15 residues. Losses at the gene ends were 3 bases for V and 7 bases for J; bases not matched to a gene: 8. The CDR3 nucleotides are TGTGCCAGCAGTTTTGGAGCTAGCGGGCGAAATGAGCAGTTCTTC. Translating it yields CASSFGASGRNEQFF.

The chain carries TRBV7-9 and TRBJ2-2; either TRBD1 or TRBD2 may supply D (5 bases each). V lost 5 bases to trimming and J lost 4 bases, with 14 bases between them. The CDR3 sequence is 15 residues long. Germline values: CDR1 SEHNR, CDR2 FQNEAQ (reference sequence). DNA for the CDR3: TGTGCCAGCAGCCCTTCCGGGGCGACCACCGGGGAGCTGTTTTTT. It is translated as CASSPSGATTGELFF.

This chain links TRBV6-1 with TRBJ1-2; D unresolved. This CDR3 has 11 amino acids. Germline V lookup: CDR1 MNHNS, CDR2 SASEGT. Trimming shortened V by 10 bases and J by 4 bases, and 10 bases separated the two germline ends. CDR3 region: CAKRSAYGYTF. CDR3 coding DNA: TGTGCCAAGAGGTCCGCCTATGGCTACACCTTC.

The rearrangement uses TRBV5-6 and TRBJ1-2; D not certain. Germline lookup yields CDR1 SGHDT and CDR2 YYEEEE. This CDR3 comprises 16 residues. Trimming pared 0 bases from V and 2 bases from J, leaving 14 bases between. The CDR3 loop is CASSLGGMAANYGYTF. The CDR3 DNA reads as TGTGCCAGCAGCTTGGGAGGGATGGCGGCCAACTATGGCTACACCTTC.

V is TRBV4-3 and J is TRBJ1-6; 7 positions agree with TRBD1. Germline V CDR1 and CDR2: LGHNA, YSLEER. The CDR3 sequence is 15 residues long. J was trimmed by 10 bases and V by 1 base; bases with no gene match: 7. CDR3 in amino acids: CASSQALGGGSPLHF. DNA for the CDR3: TGCGCCAGCAGCCAAGCTTTAGGGGGCGGATCACCCCTCCACTTT.

The rearrangement uses TRBV18 and TRBJ2-1; perhaps TRBD2 as D (5 bases). There are 14 residues in the CDR3. Germline V gene data show CDR1 as KGHSH and CDR2 as LQKENI. V lost 4 bases to trimming and J lost 6 bases, with 13 bases between them. CDR3 sequence reads: CASSLGPRGNEQFF. CDR3 sequence (DNA): TGTGCCAGCTCACTCGGCCCCCGGGGCAATGAGCAGTTCTTC.

This sequence joins TRBV6-5 and TRBJ2-7, with D possibly TRBD2 on 5 matching bases. The V gene's germline CDR1 is MNHEY and CDR2 SVGAGI. This CDR3 has 13 residues. Between the trimmed V and J ends, which lost 6 bases and 7 bases, there was a span of 16 bases. This CDR3 reads CASRQVTRGEQYF. Here the CDR3 DNA reads TGTGCCAGCAGGCAGGTCACGAGAGGGGAGCAGTACTTC.

This rearrangement joins TRBV9 to TRBJ2-7; D not certain. This CDR3 has 12 residues. The germline V gene has CDR1 SGDLS and CDR2 YYNGEE. The V end was cut by 0 bases, the J end by 5 bases, with 6 bases between. This CDR3 is CASSVGDDEQYF. Written as DNA, the CDR3 is TGTGCCAGCAGCGTAGGTGATGACGAGCAGTACTTC.

V gene TRBV9 combines with J gene TRBJ1-2; D call uncertain. V gave up 0 bases and J gave up 10 bases, with 10 bases separating them. This CDR3 has 12 residues. Germline CDR1 SGDLS, CDR2 YYNGEE. Here the CDR3 DNA reads TGTGCCAGCAGCGTAGGAGTGGGGAACTACACCTTC. This translates into CASSVGVGNYTF.

V gene TRBV6-5 combines with J gene TRBJ2-7, with D perhaps TRBD2 (6 bases). V lost 3 bases and J lost 0, with 9 bases in between. The length of the CDR3 is 14 residues. Germline CDR1 is MNHEY and CDR2 is SVGAGI. CDR3 DNA: TGTGCCAGCAGTTATAGGACTAACTCCTACGAGCAGTACTTC. Translated, it gives CASSYRTNSYEQYF.

Details on this clone: Other DNA sequences in the same sample also yield this CDR3. The chain employs TRBV30 and TRBJ1-1; possible D gene TRBD1, 5 bases. V was pared by 5 bases and J by 4 bases, with 14 bases between. Looked up from germline, CDR1 is GTSNPN and CDR2 is SVGIG (reference sequence). The CDR3 runs to 13 residues. The CDR3 DNA is TGTGCCTGGGGGGGACTCCGGGGCACTGAAGCTTTCTTT. It encodes CAWGGLRGTEAFF. The full variable domain, with the rest looked up from reference TRBV30 and TRBJ1-1, is SQTIHQWPATLVQPVGSPLSLECTVEGTSNPNLYWYRQAAGRGLQLLFYSVGIGQISSEVPQNLSASRPQDRQFILSSKKLLLSDSGFYLCAWGGLRGTEAFFGQGTRLTVV.

This chain joins TRBV13 and TRBJ2-1; D ambiguous. The V gene lost 1 base and the J gene lost 0 bases, with 13 bases spanning the gap. The germline CDR1 and CDR2 sequences are PRHDT and FYEKMQ (reference sequence). This CDR3 has 17 residues. The CDR3 region has the DNA TGTGCCAGCAGCTTAGCCCCCGACTTCCCCTCCTACAATGAGCAGTTCTTC. Translation gives CASSLAPDFPSYNEQFF.

The genes are TRBV4-1 and TRBJ2-7, with TRBD1 as a possible D gene (5 bases). The CDR3 spans 15 residues. The V end was cut by 4 bases, the J end by 1 base, with 14 bases between. Germline lookup yields CDR1 MGHRA and CDR2 YSYEKL. In nucleotides, the CDR3 is TGCGCCAGCAGCCCCAAGATAAGACAGTCCTACGAGCAGTACTTC. Its translation: CASSPKIRQSYEQYF.

The chain recombines TRBV10-3 with TRBJ2-7, with 11 bases that match TRBD2. CDR1 ENHRY and CDR2 SYGVKD come from the germline V gene. V lost 5 bases, J lost 5 bases, and 8 bases stayed unmatched. This CDR3 is built from 15 residues. CDR3 sequence (DNA): TGTGCCATCAGTACTAGCGGGGGTGGTCTTGACGAGCAGTACTTC. Protein: CAISTSGGGLDEQYF.

The chain combines TRBV30 with TRBJ1-2, with a possible D match to TRBD1 (5 bases). Germline CDR1 and CDR2: GTSNPN and SVGIG (reference sequence). This CDR3 spans 11 amino acids. In DNA, the CDR3 is TGTGTTCTCGGGGGGAACTATGGCTACACCTTC. This translates into CVLGGNYGYTF.

The chain joins TRBV29-1 to TRBJ1-4; D is unresolved. The CDR3 covers 14 residues. The germline V and J ends were trimmed by 2 bases and 7 bases, with 14 bases remaining between them. Germline values: CDR1 SQVTM, CDR2 ANQGSEA. CDR3 amino acids: CSVEKVEGPEKLFF. The CDR3 DNA sequence: TGCAGCGTTGAAAAGGTCGAAGGGCCTGAAAAACTGTTTTTT.

The J gene is TRBJ1-2, the V gene TRBV4-3; weak D call: TRBD1 (5 bases). This CDR3 region has 15 residues. The germline V gene encodes CDR1 LGHNA and CDR2 YSLEER. The V end was cut by 0 bases, the J end by 6 bases, with 14 bases between. This CDR3 is CASSQDTRAPDGYTF. The CDR3, as DNA: TGCGCCAGCAGCCAAGATACCAGGGCACCCGATGGCTACACCTTC.

The rearrangement uses TRBV7-2 and TRBJ2-2; 11 bases match TRBD2. The CDR3 has 16 residues. Trimming at V came to 3 bases and at J to 7 bases, leaving 7 bases not matched to a gene. Germline V lookup: CDR1 SGHTA, CDR2 FQGNSA. CDR3: CASSFLAGGRNGELFF. In DNA, the CDR3 is TGTGCCAGCAGCTTCTTAGCGGGGGGGCGTAACGGGGAGCTGTTTTTT.